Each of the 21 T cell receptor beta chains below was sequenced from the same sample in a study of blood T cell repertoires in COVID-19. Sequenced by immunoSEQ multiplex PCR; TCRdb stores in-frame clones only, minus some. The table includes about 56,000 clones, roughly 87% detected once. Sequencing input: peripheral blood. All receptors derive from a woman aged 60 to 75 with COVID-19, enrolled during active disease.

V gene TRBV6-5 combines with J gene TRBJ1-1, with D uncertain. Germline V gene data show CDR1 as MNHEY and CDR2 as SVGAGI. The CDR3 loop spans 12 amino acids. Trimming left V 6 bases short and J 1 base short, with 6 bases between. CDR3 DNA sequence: TGTGCCAGCAGCGTCAGGAACACTGAAGCTTTCTTT. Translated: CASSVRNTEAFF.

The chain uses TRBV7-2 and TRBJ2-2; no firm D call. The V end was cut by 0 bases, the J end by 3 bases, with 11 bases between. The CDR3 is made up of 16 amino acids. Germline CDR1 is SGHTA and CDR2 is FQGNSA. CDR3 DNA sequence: TGTGCCAGCAGCTTAGCGTGGGCTGTTGACACCGGGGAGCTGTTTTTT. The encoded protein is CASSLAWAVDTGELFF.

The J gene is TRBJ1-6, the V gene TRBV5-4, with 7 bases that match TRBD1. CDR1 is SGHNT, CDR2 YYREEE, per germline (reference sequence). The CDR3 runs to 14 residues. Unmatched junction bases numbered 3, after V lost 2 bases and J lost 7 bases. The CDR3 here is CASSLGGPNSPLHF. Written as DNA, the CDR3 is TGTGCCAGCAGCTTAGGGGGCCCCAATTCACCCCTCCACTTT.

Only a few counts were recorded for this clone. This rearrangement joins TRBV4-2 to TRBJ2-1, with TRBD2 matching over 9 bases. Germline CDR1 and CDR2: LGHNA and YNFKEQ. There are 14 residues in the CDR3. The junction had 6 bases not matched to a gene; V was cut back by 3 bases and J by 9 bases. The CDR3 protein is CASSQRGGEAEQFF. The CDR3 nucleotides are TGTGCCAGCAGCCAGCGGGGGGGTGAGGCTGAGCAGTTCTTC.

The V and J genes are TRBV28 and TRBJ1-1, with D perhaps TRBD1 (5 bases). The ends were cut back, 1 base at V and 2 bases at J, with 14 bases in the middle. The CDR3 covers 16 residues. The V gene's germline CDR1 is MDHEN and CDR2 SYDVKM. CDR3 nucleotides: TGTGCCAGCAGTTTATCTGGGTGGGGCGTAAACACTGAAGCTTTCTTT. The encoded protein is CASSLSGWGVNTEAFF.

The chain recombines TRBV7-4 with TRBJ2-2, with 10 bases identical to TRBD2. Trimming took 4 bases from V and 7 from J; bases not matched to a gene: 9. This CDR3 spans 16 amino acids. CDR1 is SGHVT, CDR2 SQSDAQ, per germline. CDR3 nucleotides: TGTGCCAGCAGCTCTCAAGCGGGAGGGCCGTTCGGGGAGCTGTTTTTT. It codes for CASSSQAGGPFGELFF.

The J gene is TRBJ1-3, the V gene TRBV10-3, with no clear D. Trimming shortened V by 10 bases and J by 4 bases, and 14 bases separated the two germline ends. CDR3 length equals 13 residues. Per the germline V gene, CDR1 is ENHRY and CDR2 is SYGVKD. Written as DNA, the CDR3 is TGTGCCACCAACGGAGCCGTCGGAAACACCATATATTTT. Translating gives CATNGAVGNTIYF.

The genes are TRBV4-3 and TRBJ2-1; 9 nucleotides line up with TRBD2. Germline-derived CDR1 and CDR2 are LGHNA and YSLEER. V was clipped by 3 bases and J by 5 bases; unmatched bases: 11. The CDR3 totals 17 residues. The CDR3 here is CASSHPPGREGDNEQFF. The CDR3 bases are TGCGCCAGCAGCCATCCCCCGGGGCGGGAGGGGGACAATGAGCAGTTCTTC.

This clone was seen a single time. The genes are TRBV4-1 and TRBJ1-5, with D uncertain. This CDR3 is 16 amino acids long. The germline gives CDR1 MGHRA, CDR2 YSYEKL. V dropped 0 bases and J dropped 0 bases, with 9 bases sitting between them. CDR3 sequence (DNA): TGCGCCAGCAGCCAAGACAGTCGGAGTAGCAATCAGCCCCAGCATTTT. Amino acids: CASSQDSRSSNQPQHF.

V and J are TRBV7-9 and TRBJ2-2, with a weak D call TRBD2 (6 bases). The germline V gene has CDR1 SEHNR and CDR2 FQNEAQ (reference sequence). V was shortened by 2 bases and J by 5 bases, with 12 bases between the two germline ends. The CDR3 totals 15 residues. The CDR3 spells CASSLNSGRTGELFF. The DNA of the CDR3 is TGTGCCAGCAGCTTAAATTCAGGGAGGACCGGGGAGCTGTTTTTT.

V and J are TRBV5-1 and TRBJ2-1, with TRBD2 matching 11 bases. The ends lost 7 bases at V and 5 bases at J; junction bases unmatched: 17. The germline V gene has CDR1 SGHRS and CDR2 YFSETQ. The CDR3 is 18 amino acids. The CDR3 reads CASRAFTVAGGRNNEQFF. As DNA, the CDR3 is TGCGCCAGCCGTGCCTTTACGGTAGCGGGGGGGCGGAACAATGAGCAGTTCTTC. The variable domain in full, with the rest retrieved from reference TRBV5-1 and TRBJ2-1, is KAGVTQTPRYLIKTRGQQVTLSCSPISGHRSVSWYQQTPGQGLQFLFEYFSETQRNKGNFPGRFSGRQFSNSRSEMNVSTLELGDSALYLCASRAFTVAGGRNNEQFFGPGTRLTVL.

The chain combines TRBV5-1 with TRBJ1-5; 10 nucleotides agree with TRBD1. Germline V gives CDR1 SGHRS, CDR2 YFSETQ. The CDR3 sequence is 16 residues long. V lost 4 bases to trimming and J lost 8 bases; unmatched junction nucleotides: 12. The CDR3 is CASSDRGQSMCKPQHF. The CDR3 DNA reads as TGCGCCAGCAGCGACAGGGGGCAGAGTATGTGTAAGCCCCAGCATTTT.

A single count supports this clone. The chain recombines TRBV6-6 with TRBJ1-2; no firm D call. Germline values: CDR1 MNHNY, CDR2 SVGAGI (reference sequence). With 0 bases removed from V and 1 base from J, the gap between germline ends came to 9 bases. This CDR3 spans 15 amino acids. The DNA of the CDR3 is TGTGCCAGCAGTTACTCCACGGGTCTTAACTATGGCTACACCTTC. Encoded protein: CASSYSTGLNYGYTF.

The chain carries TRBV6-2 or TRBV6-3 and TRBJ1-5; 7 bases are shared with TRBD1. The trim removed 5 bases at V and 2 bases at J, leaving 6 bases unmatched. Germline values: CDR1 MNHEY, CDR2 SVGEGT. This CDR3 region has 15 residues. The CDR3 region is CASSLSGQGNQPQHF. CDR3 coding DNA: TGTGCCAGCAGTCTCTCAGGACAGGGCAATCAGCCCCAGCATTTT.

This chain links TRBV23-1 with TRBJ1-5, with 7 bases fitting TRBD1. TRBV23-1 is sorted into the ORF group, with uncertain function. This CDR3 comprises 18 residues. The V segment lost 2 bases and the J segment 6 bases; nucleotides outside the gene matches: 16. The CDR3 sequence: CASSQPPRTGLGCQPQHF. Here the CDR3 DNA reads TGCGCCAGCAGTCAACCCCCCCGGACAGGATTGGGATGTCAGCCCCAGCATTTT.

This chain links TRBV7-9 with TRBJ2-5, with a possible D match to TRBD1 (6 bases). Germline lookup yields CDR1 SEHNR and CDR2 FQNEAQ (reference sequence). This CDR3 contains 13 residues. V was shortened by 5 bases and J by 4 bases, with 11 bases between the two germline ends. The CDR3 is CASSLTGLETQYF. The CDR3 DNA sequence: TGTGCCAGCAGCCTGACAGGTTTAGAGACCCAGTACTTC.

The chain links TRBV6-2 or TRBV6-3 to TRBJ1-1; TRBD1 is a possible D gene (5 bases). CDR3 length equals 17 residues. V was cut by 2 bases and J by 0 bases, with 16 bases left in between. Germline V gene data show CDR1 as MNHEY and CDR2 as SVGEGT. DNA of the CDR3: TGTGCCAGCAGTTACCCCAGGGCCGACATCTTGAACACTGAAGCTTTCTTT. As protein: CASSYPRADILNTEAFF.

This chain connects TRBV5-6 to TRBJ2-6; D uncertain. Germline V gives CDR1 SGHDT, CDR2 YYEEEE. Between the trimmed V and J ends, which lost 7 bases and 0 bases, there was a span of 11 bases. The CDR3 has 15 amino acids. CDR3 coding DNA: TGTGCCAGCTTCCCGCGCGGCTCTGGGGCCAACGTCCTGACTTTC. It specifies CASFPRGSGANVLTF.

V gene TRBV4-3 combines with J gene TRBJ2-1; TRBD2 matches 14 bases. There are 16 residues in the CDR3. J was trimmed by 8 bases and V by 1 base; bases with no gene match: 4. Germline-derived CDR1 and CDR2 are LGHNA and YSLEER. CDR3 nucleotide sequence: TGCGCCAGCAGCCAAGGACTAGCGGGAGGGGGCCATGAGCAGTTCTTC. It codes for CASSQGLAGGGHEQFF.

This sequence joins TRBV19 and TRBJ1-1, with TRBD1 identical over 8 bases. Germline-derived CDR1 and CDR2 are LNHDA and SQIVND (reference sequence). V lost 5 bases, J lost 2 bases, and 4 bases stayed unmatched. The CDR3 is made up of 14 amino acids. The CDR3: CASSLGQVNTEAFF. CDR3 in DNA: TGTGCCAGTAGTTTGGGACAGGTTAACACTGAAGCTTTCTTT.

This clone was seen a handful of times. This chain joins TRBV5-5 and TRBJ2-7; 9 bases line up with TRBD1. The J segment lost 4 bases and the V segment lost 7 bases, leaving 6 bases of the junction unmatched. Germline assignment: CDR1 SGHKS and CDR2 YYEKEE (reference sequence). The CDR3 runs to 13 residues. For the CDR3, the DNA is TGTGCCAGCCTTGAGACAGGGGGGTACGAGCAGTACTTC. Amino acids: CASLETGGYEQYF.